This record covers a single T cell receptor (beta chain). No antigen is known for it. The sample originates from a study of cytomegalovirus exposure and HLA in healthy donors (dated by TCRdb to 2017 to 2019). Turning to the overall study: According to an earlier analysis of a few hundred of the donors, about 170 million T cells yielded 117 million unique TCR beta sequences and around 280 Gb of sequence data. In the later analysis, no new phenotypic data were used to find candidate immune exposures; instead, reliance was placed on TCR beta sequences and their occurrence across donors. To decide whether each TCR beta V gene segment behaved as functional or pseudogenic, an earlier analysis of fewer than 750 of the donors relied on high-throughput TCR beta sequencing. A separate validation cohort of 100 to 150 different subjects was used in addition to the 666-subject first cohort. Genome-wide SNP genotypes for about three fifths of the roughly 670 donors were used in a later genetic analysis, which treated that subset as a discovery cohort. The study aimed to test whether cataloging public T cell receptors could reveal signatures of past pathogen exposure. The number of donors typed differed by locus, with 629-630 for A, B, C, DRB1 and DQB1, about 500 for DQA1, 600 to 610 for DPA1, and around 460 for DPB1. Class I and class II HLA loci were covered by the typing at four-digit resolution. Around 300 gigabases of sequencing data and tens of millions of unique TCR sequences were included in an early release covering about 700 HLA-typed donors. Among the roughly 400 genotyped donors, about 85% belonged to the genetic ancestry cluster associated with self-reported Caucasian donors. Because of strong linkage in the cohort, roughly five DR-DQ haplotypes were treated as single units for association and clustering. To predict cytomegalovirus infection status, the study brought together high-throughput TCR immunosequencing, statistical association of individual TCRs with disease status, and machine learning. Among about 410 genotyped donors of the cohort, an average of around 250,000 unique TCR beta nucleotide sequences was sequenced per donor, of which about 18% were non-productive. The study profiled the T cell repertoires of more than 500 subjects by immunosequencing and related them to cytomegalovirus serostatus. Donor age, sex, ethnicity and CMV serostatus were collected together with the repertoire data. In a later analysis, previously published TCR beta repertoires from 666 donors were re-analyzed and high-resolution HLA genotyping was added so that TCR occurrence patterns could be studied. Every discovery cohort repertoire had been produced on one sequencing platform.

Study-wide conclusions, independent of this receptor: Correlated functional status among segregating V segments might reflect linkage disequilibrium, but an unknown experimental factor could not be ruled out. Across donors, most TCR sequences were observed very rarely, whereas some public TCRs were present in many individuals. According to a later analysis, parvovirus B19, influenza, CMV and Epstein-Barr virus appeared linked to several top co-occurrence clusters. A cluster of highly shared sequence variants was judged likely to represent a technical artifact of the sequencing pipeline. A few of the identified cytomegalovirus-associated TCR beta chains were confirmed in vitro to be specific for cytomegalovirus antigens. According to the authors, the approach could potentially be generalized to other disease states and immunological phenotypes. A further reported finding was that TCR beta sequences accurately predicted the HLA-A and HLA-B alleles for most subjects in the first cohort. The classifier was reported to diagnose cytomegalovirus status with high specificity and sensitivity in both the original and validation cohorts. Because counts were too low, roughly 16 rarely observed V segments, including chromosome 9 orphons, were left out of the earlier analysis of 587 of the donors. The study listed 164 TCR beta chains as associated with cytomegalovirus. Immune exposure information for the cohort was limited to CMV serostatus. Because some donors lacked HLA typing at each locus, the association tests relied only on the typed subset. Only TCR beta chains were sequenced in this cohort, and the absence of alpha or paired-chain data limited detectable features. Compared with equally common non-associated chains, HLA-associated TCR beta chains in a later analysis were more clonally expanded and had lower generation probabilities. When HLA alleles, especially DR and DQ, strongly co-occurred, attributing TCR associations to individual alleles was difficult. At a false discovery rate of 0.05, a later analysis linked some 17,000 TCR beta sequences to specific HLA alleles. Some IMGT-functional V segments, including TRBV6-2 and TRBV6-3, could not be told apart with the 87-base-pair reads, so those segments were excluded. In a later analysis, the rate of TCR association differed among HLA loci, with DRB1 alleles having the most associated TCRs and HLA-C alleles having the fewest. According to a later analysis, most CMV-associated TCR beta chains appeared to be HLA-restricted, and the HLA associations seemed to be driven largely by CMV exposure. Sequencing depth was assumed to be roughly uniform across donors in the presence/absence analyses, though that assumption may not hold. In an earlier analysis of some 540 of the donors, most TCR beta V segments appeared in productive rearrangements about 87% or about 30% of the time, broadly matching IMGT annotations. In a later genetic analysis, fewer N-insertions in productive TCRs were reported among donors in an Asian-associated ancestry cluster than the approximately 710-donor mean. An association between a missense DCLRE1C variant and V-gene and J-gene trimming of TCR beta chains was found in a later genetic analysis and replicated in an independent cohort.

The cohort consisted of fewer than 700 healthy bone marrow donors. All cohort members were sampled while nominally healthy, although unrecorded immune exposures were likely present. The donor was CMV seropositive and was included in the group of some 290 seropositive cohort members. A peripheral blood sample was provided by each donor, and peripheral blood mononuclear cells were used for TCR beta sequencing. The Qiagen DNeasy Blood Extraction Kit was used to extract genomic DNA from the blood cell samples. Library prep was done by the immunoSEQ multiplex PCR assay. For the multiplex PCR, a mixture combining 60 forward primers for TCR Vbeta segments and 13 reverse primers for TCR Jbeta segments was used. The CDR3 region of rearranged TCR beta genes was amplified from genomic DNA by a multiplex PCR assay. The Illumina HiSeq System was used to sequence the amplified TCR beta libraries as 87-base-pair reads. Under the source paper's analysis protocol: A later analysis tallied 75 million to 85 million unique TCR beta chains across the 650 to 750 repertoires, and about 12 million of those chains were shared by two or more donors. Raw reads were error-corrected and collapsed into unique sequences by a nearest-neighbor algorithm in which closely related sequences were merged to remove PCR and sequencing errors. V, D and J gene segments were assigned by aligning CDR3 sequences to IMGT reference sequences. Each retained sequence needed at least a six-nucleotide match to both a V gene segment and a J gene segment. A rearrangement was called productive if the CDR3 had no stop codons and remained in frame with V and J, and every other rearrangement was called non-productive. CDR3 was defined according to IMGT convention as the region running from the second conserved V-encoded cysteine to the conserved J-encoded phenylalanine. The earlier analysis of approximately 500 of the donors excluded sequences that lacked an unambiguous match to a single V gene segment. An earlier analysis of roughly 590 of the donors called V segments functional above 56.7% productive rearrangements and segregating when the between-donor standard deviation exceeded 5%. A statistical classification framework was developed to diagnose cytomegalovirus status using the catalog of TCR beta chain sequences. A later analysis assigned V and J genes by comparing TCR nucleotide sequences with IMGT/GENE-DB human TR gene sequences. Using the TCRdist pipeline, a later analysis assigned CDR3 sequences along with most-parsimonious VDJ recombination scenarios. A later analysis defined each TCR beta chain by its CDR3 amino acid sequence plus V-gene family, and excluded reads lacking a unique V-gene family. A later analysis removed several hundred highly shared, low-generation-probability nucleotide sequences to deal with suspected cross-contamination and a sequencing artifact. A later analysis calculated a clonal expansion index for each public chain from normalized within-repertoire ranks of inferred template counts. A later analysis computed generation probabilities with a VDJ recombination model fitted to out-of-frame rearrangements, and checked the results against IGoR. A later analysis scored TCR-TCR, TCR-HLA and TCR-CMV co-occurrence with hypergeometric tests, applying a repertoire-size bias correction to TCR pairs. To estimate false discovery rates, a later analysis permuted the HLA or CMV assignments 20 times. In a later analysis, co-occurring TCRs were grouped using DBSCAN, and TCRdist sequence similarity was added for clustering within HLA-allele-positive subsets. For co-occurrence clustering, repertoires with fewer than 30,000 or more than 120,000 public chains were excluded, along with about five repertoires with anomalous nucleotide sharing. TCRdb re-hosts the immuneACCESS table, in-frame sequences only. Its copies lack some clones; in the studies checked, an unresolved V gene accounts for under half of them, and the cause for the rest is not known. For V, J and clone size, that table is used; D and trimming come from the DNA. The table held for this sample gives around 58,000 clones. The leading ten clones occupy around 10% of the sample.

V was cut back by 4 bases and J by 5 bases, leaving a gap of 9 bases between them. The CDR3 runs 12 amino acids, cysteine and phenylalanine included. The retained sequence is limited to the CDR3, 36 bases, with the frame set at the first base. CDR1 and CDR2 are read off the germline V gene as SGDLS and YYNGEE. The chain links TRBV9 with TRBJ1-1; no D gene call is confident. Sample: PBMCs. The sequence derives from a man in his fifties in good health and CMV-seropositive. The encoded CDR3 is CASSSIRTEAFF. The nucleotides are TGTGCCAGCAGCTCAATCCGGACTGAAGCTTTCTTT.